This T cell receptor (beta chain) was obtained from a study of blood T cell repertoires in COVID-19. Study summary: COVID-19 samples, acute and convalescent, were from the United States, Italy and Spain. Sources were T cells, B-cell-depleted T cells, or PBMCs; the material itself was cDNA or gDNA.

Original processing notes: Amplifying reference gene primers gave estimates of nucleated cell counts. Clones were sequenced by immunoSEQ multiplex PCR, and TCRdb holds only the in-frame ones, with some missing. V and J calls and clone size are given by that table; D and trimming were obtained from the DNA. The table records about 59,000 clones, 90% of them present only once. Sequences were obtained from peripheral blood. This receptor was identified in an elderly man with acute or convalescent COVID-19.

CDR3 residues: CSVIAGGNYEQYF. In nucleotides, the CDR3 is TGCAGCGTAATAGCGGGGGGCAATTACGAGCAGTACTTC. V gene TRBV29-1 combines with J gene TRBJ2-7; TRBD2 matches 10 bases. Germline V gene sequence: CDR1 SQVTM, CDR2 ANQGSEA. This CDR3 has 13 residues. The junction had 6 bases not matched to a gene; V was cut back by 6 bases and J by 4 bases.